This T cell receptor beta chain comes out of a study of blood T cells in healthy people across ages. Germline V lookup: CDR1 SQVTM, CDR2 ANQGSEA. V shed 5 bases and J shed 0 bases, with 11 bases lying between them. The CDR3 runs to 14 residues. Through a sample-barcoded 5' primer and a J-beta primer mix, a second PCR was run for roughly 6 to 11 cycles. TCRdb itself ran the 5' RACE reads through MiXCR, one entry per CDR3 protein. The sample contains 1.5 million to 2 million distinct CDR3 sequences, about 31% of which appear only once. Material: blood. This TCR derives from a woman in her thirties in good health. The rearrangement uses TRBV29-1 and TRBJ2-1; the D gene is possibly TRBD2 (6 bases). The CDR3 region is CSVLGLNSYNEQFF. In DNA form, the CDR3 reads TGCAGCGTTTTAGGACTAAACTCCTACAATGAGCAGTTCTTC.